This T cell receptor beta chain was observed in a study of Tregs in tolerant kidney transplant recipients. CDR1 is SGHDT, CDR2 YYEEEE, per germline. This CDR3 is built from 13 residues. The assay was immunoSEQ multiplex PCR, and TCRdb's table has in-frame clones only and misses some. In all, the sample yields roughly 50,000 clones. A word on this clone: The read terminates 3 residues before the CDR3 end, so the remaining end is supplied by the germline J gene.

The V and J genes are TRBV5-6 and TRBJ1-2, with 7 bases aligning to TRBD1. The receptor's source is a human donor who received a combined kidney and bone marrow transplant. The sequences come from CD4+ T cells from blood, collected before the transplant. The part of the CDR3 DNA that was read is TGTGCCAGCAGCTTACAGGGGACCGTCAGC. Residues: CASSLQGTVS. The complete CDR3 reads CASSLQGTVSYTF.